This T cell receptor (beta chain) was sequenced in a study of response to subunit inactivated influenza vaccine. TCRdb reprocessed the RT-PCR reads via MiXCR and lists one record per CDR3 protein. The sample has about 650,000 distinct CDR3 sequences, around a sixth seen once. Of note for this clonotype: Antigen specificity is unknown.

Broader study findings: T cells newly recruited by each seasonal influenza vaccination are few, the authors suggested.

Germline loops: CDR1 ENHRY, CDR2 SYGVKD. The CDR3 length is 15 residues. V lost 4 bases, J lost 6 bases, and 6 bases stayed unmatched. The sequence was collected from a man in his forties or fifties who received an inactivated influenza vaccine. The chain combines TRBV10-3 with TRBJ2-1, with 10 bases fitting TRBD2. Source: PBMCs from blood, taken 11 to 12 days after vaccination. In DNA, the CDR3 is TGTGCCATCAGTGGGGCTAGCGGGAGCTCCAATGAGCAGTTCTTC. Protein sequence: CAISGASGSSNEQFF.